The rows below give T cell receptor beta chains drawn from one sample of a study of metastatic and nonmetastatic thyroid tumors. Using MiXCR, TCRdb reanalyzed the PCR reads. Of about 39,000 clones listed, about 20% are singletons. Sequences were obtained from tumor tissue. All receptors come from a female donor with papillary thyroid cancer or a benign thyroid nodule (not recorded which). Some clones in this sample may be carry-over from other donors' samples. Each CDR3 is given with its conserved first and last residue. A D gene is named only where the DNA matches it firmly. Not all rows give a size; the values are once, few, many and, for expanded clones, a class.

clone size: many; D gene: -; V gene: TRBV19; J gene: TRBJ1-1; CDR3 DNA: TGTGCCAGCACAGGAAACACTGAAGCTTTCTTT; CDR3 protein: CASTGNTEAFF
clone size: -; D gene: -; V gene: TRBV7-6; J gene: TRBJ1-1; CDR3 DNA: TGTGCCAGCAGCTTAAGGGCAGGGTCGAACACTGAAGCTTTCTTT; CDR3 protein: CASSLRAGSNTEAFF
clone size: many; D gene: -; V gene: TRBV7-3; J gene: TRBJ1-5; CDR3 DNA: TGTGCCAGCAGCTTTTCTCGGACGACGGAGGGCAATCAGCCCCAGCATTTT; CDR3 protein: CASSFSRTTEGNQPQHF
clone size: many; D gene: TRBD1; V gene: TRBV13; J gene: TRBJ1-5; CDR3 DNA: TGTGCCAGCAGCTTAAGAGTACGTGGACAGGGGAGATTTAATCAGCCCCAGCATTTT; CDR3 protein: CASSLRVRGQGRFNQPQHF
clone size: -; D gene: -; V gene: TRBV20-1; J gene: TRBJ2-3; CDR3 DNA: TGCAGTGCTAGACGCGGGAACATAACCCGCACAGATACGCAGTATTTT; CDR3 protein: CSARRGNITRTDTQYF
clone size: medium-sized; D gene: TRBD2; V gene: TRBV28; J gene: TRBJ2-1; CDR3 DNA: TGTGCCAGCAGTAAAATAGCGGGGGGCTCCTACAATGAGCAGTTCTTC; CDR3 protein: CASSKIAGGSYNEQFF
clone size: medium-sized; D gene: -; V gene: TRBV10-3; J gene: TRBJ2-7; CDR3 DNA: TGTGCCATCAGTGACCACAATTGGGGGAAGGTTATCTACGAGCAGTACTTC; CDR3 protein: CAISDHNWGKVIYEQYF
clone size: many; D gene: -; V gene: TRBV11-2; J gene: TRBJ1-3; CDR3 DNA: TGTGCCAGCAGCTTGACCCTCGCAGGACGCGGAAACACCATATATTTT; CDR3 protein: CASSLTLAGRGNTIYF
clone size: many; D gene: TRBD1; V gene: TRBV20-1; J gene: TRBJ1-1; CDR3 DNA: TGCAGTGCTAGAGATCCGACCGACAGGGACACTGAAGCTTTCTTT; CDR3 protein: CSARDPTDRDTEAFF
clone size: many; D gene: -; V gene: TRBV12-3/TRBV12-4; J gene: TRBJ2-3; CDR3 DNA: TGTGCCAGCAGTTTAGGGGATACGCAGTATTTT; CDR3 protein: CASSLGDTQYF
clone size: many; D gene: TRBD2; V gene: TRBV20-1; J gene: TRBJ2-3; CDR3 DNA: TGCAGTGCCACCCGCCCCACTAGCGATCGCACAGATACGCAGTATTTT; CDR3 protein: CSATRPTSDRTDTQYF
clone size: -; D gene: -; V gene: TRBV3-1; J gene: TRBJ2-7; CDR3 DNA: TGTGCCAGCAGCCAGGTCATACTTAGCTCCTACGAGCAGTACTTC; CDR3 protein: CASSQVILSSYEQYF
clone size: many; D gene: -; V gene: TRBV5-1; J gene: TRBJ2-2; CDR3 DNA: TGCGCCAGCAGCCCACTACTAGATAGCGCCGGGGAGCTGTTTTTT; CDR3 protein: CASSPLLDSAGELFF
clone size: many; D gene: -; V gene: TRBV12-3/TRBV12-4; J gene: TRBJ2-3; CDR3 DNA: TGTGCCAGCAGTTCCCAACCTAGCACAGATACGCAGTATTTT; CDR3 protein: CASSSQPSTDTQYF
clone size: -; D gene: -; V gene: TRBV7-2; J gene: TRBJ2-7; CDR3 DNA: TGTGCCAGCAGCGCTCGGACTCGAAGCTCCTACGAGCATCACTTC; CDR3 protein: CASSARTRSSYEHHF
clone size: many; D gene: -; V gene: TRBV20-1; J gene: TRBJ1-6; CDR3 DNA: TGCAGTGCTAGAGGAAATCTCGGCAGGGTATATTCACCCCTCCACTTT; CDR3 protein: CSARGNLGRVYSPLHF
clone size: many; D gene: -; V gene: TRBV20-1; J gene: TRBJ1-2; CDR3 DNA: TGCAGTGCTAGAGACCCCCGGGACTCCGATGGCTACACCTTC; CDR3 protein: CSARDPRDSDGYTF
clone size: many; D gene: -; V gene: TRBV27; J gene: TRBJ2-5; CDR3 DNA: TGTGCCAGCAGTCAAGGGGAGACCCAGTACTTC; CDR3 protein: CASSQGETQYF
clone size: many; D gene: -; V gene: TRBV24-1; J gene: TRBJ2-5; CDR3 DNA: TGTGCCACCAGTGACGGACCTTTCCAAGAGACCCAGTACTTC; CDR3 protein: CATSDGPFQETQYF
clone size: many; D gene: TRBD1; V gene: TRBV5-1; J gene: TRBJ2-1; CDR3 DNA: TGCGCCAGCAGCCCGACAGGGGATTTTTACAATGAGCAGTTCTTC; CDR3 protein: CASSPTGDFYNEQFF
clone size: few; D gene: TRBD2; V gene: TRBV11-1; J gene: TRBJ2-7; CDR3 DNA: TGTGCCAGCAGCTTAGCGTGGACTAGCGGGGGGGAGTCCTACGAGCAGTACTTC; CDR3 protein: CASSLAWTSGGESYEQYF
clone size: -; D gene: -; V gene: TRBV4-3; J gene: TRBJ2-5; CDR3 DNA: TGCGCCAGCAGCCTTAAGCGGCGGGAAGAGACCCAGTACTTC; CDR3 protein: CASSLKRREETQYF
clone size: many; D gene: TRBD1; V gene: TRBV9; J gene: TRBJ2-3; CDR3 DNA: TGTGCCAGCACCCTAGACAGGGGGCGGGAAGATACGCAGTATTTT; CDR3 protein: CASTLDRGREDTQYF
clone size: many; D gene: -; V gene: TRBV30; J gene: TRBJ1-4; CDR3 DNA: TGTGCCTGGAGTCTCTACAGCGCAACTAATGAAAAACTGTTTTTT; CDR3 protein: CAWSLYSATNEKLFF
clone size: -; D gene: -; V gene: TRBV30; J gene: TRBJ2-7; CDR3 DNA: TGTGCCTGGAGTTGGGAAAGGGAGCAGTACTTC; CDR3 protein: CAWSWEREQYF